What follows are 11 T cell receptor beta chains derived from one specimen sequenced in a study of blood T cell repertoires in COVID-19. The assay was immunoSEQ multiplex PCR, and TCRdb's table has in-frame clones only and misses some. This sample carries hundreds of thousands of clones, about nine tenths of them seen once, and the ten largest clones take approximately 0.69%. The sample consisted of peripheral blood. All receptors derive from a middle-aged man with acute or convalescent COVID-19.

The gene calls are TRBV30 and TRBJ1-1; D ambiguous. Germline values: CDR1 GTSNPN, CDR2 SVGIG (reference sequence). This CDR3 is 13 amino acids long. The V and J ends lost 3 bases and 0 bases respectively, with 8 bases between them. In DNA, the CDR3 is TGTGCCTGGAGGGCAGACATGAACACTGAAGCTTTCTTT. Translation: CAWRADMNTEAFF. The whole variable domain, filled in from reference TRBV30 and TRBJ1-1, reads SQTIHQWPATLVQPVGSPLSLECTVEGTSNPNLYWYRQAAGRGLQLLFYSVGIGQISSEVPQNLSASRPQDRQFILSSKKLLLSDSGFYLCAWRADMNTEAFFGQGTRLTVV.

V and J are TRBV2 and TRBJ1-2; 10 positions agree with TRBD1. With V trimmed by 3 bases and J by 5 bases, 6 bases remained unmatched. CDR3 length: 15 amino acids. In germline, CDR1 is SNHLY, CDR2 FYNNEI. CDR3 in DNA: TGTGCCAGCAGTGACAGATGGACAGGGGGGTATGGCTACACCTTC. Its protein product is CASSDRWTGGYGYTF.

Written as DNA, the CDR3 is TGTGCCAGTAGTATTGAGGGCTTTCCGGGAAACACCATATATTTT. Translating gives CASSIEGFPGNTIYF. The V call is TRBV19, the J call TRBJ1-3; D remains ambiguous. Germline V gene data show CDR1 as LNHDA and CDR2 as SQIVND (reference sequence). This CDR3 contains 15 residues. V dropped 3 bases and J dropped 4 bases, with 13 bases sitting between them.

The chain employs TRBV19 and TRBJ1-2, with a possible D match to TRBD1 (5 bases). Germline-derived CDR1 and CDR2 are LNHDA and SQIVND (reference sequence). The length of the CDR3 is 12 residues. V was clipped by 7 bases and J by 5 bases, with 11 bases between them. The CDR3 loop is CASTLPGYGYTF. The CDR3 DNA is TGTGCCAGTACCCTACCAGGGTATGGCTACACCTTC.

V gene TRBV4-1 combines with J gene TRBJ1-2, with 8 bases matching TRBD1. J gave up 7 bases and V 0 bases, and 7 bases lay outside the gene matches. The length of the CDR3 is 15 residues. Germline V gene data show CDR1 as MGHRA and CDR2 as YSYEKL. The CDR3 loop reads CASSQDPDRGRGYTF. Written as DNA, the CDR3 is TGCGCCAGCAGCCAAGACCCCGACAGGGGCCGTGGCTACACCTTC.

The chain joins TRBV20-1 to TRBJ1-1, with D tentatively TRBD1 (6 bases). In germline, CDR1 is DFQATT, CDR2 SNEGSKA (reference sequence). The CDR3 runs to 15 residues. The V end lost 3 bases, the J end lost 1 base, and 15 bases lay between the germline ends. DNA of the CDR3: TGCAGTGCTAGTACCTCCAGGGGTTGGAACACTGAAGCTTTCTTT. This codes for CSASTSRGWNTEAFF.

This clone was seen just once. The chain couples TRBV7-9 to TRBJ2-2, with 9 bases that match TRBD2. The CDR3 loop spans 18 amino acids. V shed 5 bases, J shed 1 base, and the junction held 11 bases outside the gene matches. The germline CDR1 and CDR2 sequences are SEHNR and FQNEAQ (reference sequence). The CDR3 sequence is CASSVFRLLAGNTGELFF. The CDR3 bases are TGTGCCAGCAGCGTTTTTAGGCTACTAGCGGGGAACACCGGGGAGCTGTTTTTT.

This clone was seen only once. This rearrangement joins TRBV30 to TRBJ2-7, with a possible D match to TRBD2 (5 bases). The CDR3 loop spans 13 amino acids. Germline assignment: CDR1 GTSNPN and CDR2 SVGIG (reference sequence). Trimming removed 0 bases from V and 4 bases from J, with 10 bases in between. As DNA, the CDR3 is TGTGCCTGGAGTGTACTAGGAGAATACGAGCAGTACTTC. This gives the protein CAWSVLGEYEQYF. The full variable domain, its missing parts supplied by reference TRBV30 and TRBJ2-7, is SQTIHQWPATLVQPVGSPLSLECTVEGTSNPNLYWYRQAAGRGLQLLFYSVGIGQISSEVPQNLSASRPQDRQFILSSKKLLLSDSGFYLCAWSVLGEYEQYFGPGTRLTVT.

This clone has only one observation. The chain links TRBV5-5 to TRBJ2-3; D possibly corresponds to TRBD1 (6 bases). The V end was cut by 8 bases, the J end by 0 bases, with 13 bases between. Germline V lookup: CDR1 SGHKS, CDR2 YYEKEE (reference sequence). The CDR3 consists of 14 residues. CDR3 sequence reads: CASFTGMSTDTQYF. CDR3 DNA sequence: TGTGCCAGTTTTACAGGGATGAGCACAGATACGCAGTATTTT.

The gene calls are TRBV7-9 and TRBJ2-5; maybe TRBD1 (5 bases). Germline V gives CDR1 SEHNR, CDR2 FQNEAQ (reference sequence). V was pared by 6 bases and J by 3 bases, with 8 bases between. The CDR3 sequence is 12 residues long. This chain's CDR3 is CASSQTEETQYF. Written as DNA, the CDR3 is TGTGCCAGCAGTCAGACAGAAGAGACCCAGTACTTC. The variable domain in full, completed from reference TRBV7-9 and TRBJ2-5, reads DTGVSQNPRHKITKRGQNVTFRCDPISEHNRLYWYRQTLGQGPEFLTYFQNEAQLEKSRLLSDRFSAERPKGSFSTLEIQRTEQGDSAMYLCASSQTEETQYFGPGTRLLVL.

V usage is TRBV5-1 and J usage is TRBJ2-7, with D possibly TRBD1 on 5 matching bases. The CDR3 runs to 15 residues. Per the germline V gene, CDR1 is SGHRS and CDR2 is YFSETQ. Trimming pared 0 bases from V and 2 bases from J, leaving 12 bases between. CDR3 protein: CASSLGAGIAYEQYF. The CDR3 DNA follows: TGCGCCAGCAGCTTGGGGGCAGGGATTGCCTACGAGCAGTACTTC.